A single sample gave rise to the 18 T cell receptor beta chains below, sequenced in a study of T cells in Graves' hyperthyroidism and ophthalmopathy. Researchers took RNA transcripts and amplified the TCR beta CDR3 regions from them. Initially, a first-round RT-PCR of the TCR CDR3 employed the HTBI primer set. TCRdb fed the multiplex PCR reads into MiXCR, producing one record per CDR3 protein. The table lists about 350,000 distinct CDR3 sequences, 11% to 15% of them singletons. Sequencing input: blood. These receptors came from a woman aged 30 to 39 with Graves' hyperthyroidism.

There are a few counts of this clonotype. This chain connects TRBV6-1 to TRBJ2-1, with 11 bases fitting TRBD2. The CDR3 runs 18 residues. Germline V CDR1 and CDR2: MNHNS, SASEGT. V lost 2 bases, J lost 3 bases, and 9 bases stayed unmatched. Here the CDR3 DNA reads TGTGCCAGCAGTGAAAAGGCTAGCGGGAGGTTTAGCTACAATGAGCAGTTCTTC. Translated: CASSEKASGRFSYNEQFF.

This clonotype was observed a few times. This rearrangement joins TRBV12-3 or TRBV12-4 to TRBJ1-3, with TRBD1 as a possible D gene (5 bases). V lost 1 base, J lost 4 bases, and 11 bases lay in between. This CDR3 has 15 amino acids. DNA for the CDR3: TGTGCCAGCAGTTTAGTCGCAGGGCAGGGAAACACCATATATTTT. Amino acids: CASSLVAGQGNTIYF.

This clonotype came up a few times. The rearrangement links TRBV4-1 to TRBJ2-7; tentatively, D is TRBD2 (5 bases). Trimming left V 4 bases short and J 3 bases short, with 13 bases between. Germline lookup yields CDR1 MGHRA and CDR2 YSYEKL. The CDR3 contains 14 residues. CDR3 amino acids: CASSPTGFDYEQYF. CDR3 in DNA: TGCGCCAGCAGCCCCACGGGATTCGACTACGAGCAGTACTTC.

This clonotype was recorded a few times. This chain connects TRBV5-1 to TRBJ2-2, with 9 bases that match TRBD2. Germline CDR1 and CDR2: SGHRS and YFSETQ. With 2 bases clipped from V and 5 bases from J, the junction kept 10 bases outside the gene matches. This CDR3 spans 17 amino acids. Here the CDR3 DNA reads TGCGCCAGCAGCTTCCCACCTGCTAGCGGGGCGACCGGGGAGCTGTTTTTT. This encodes CASSFPPASGATGELFF.

This clonotype has a handful of counts. This sequence joins TRBV6-2 or TRBV6-3 and TRBJ2-3; D call uncertain. The germline gives CDR1 MNHEY, CDR2 SVGEGT. The CDR3 has 12 amino acids. Deletions cut 6 bases from V and 8 bases from J, with 12 bases between. In DNA, the CDR3 is TGTGCCAGCAGCAAGGCCCAAGCTACGCAGTATTTT. Translated: CASSKAQATQYF.

This clonotype was counted at least ten times. The genes are TRBV11-2 and TRBJ2-1; TRBD1 aligns across 10 bases. V dropped 6 bases and J dropped 7; count of bases not matched to a gene: 12. Germline assignment: CDR1 SGHAT and CDR2 FQNNGV. The CDR3 contains 16 residues. The CDR3 loop is CASRSPRDRGLNEQFF. CDR3 bases: TGTGCCAGCAGGTCCCCCCGGGACAGGGGCTTGAATGAGCAGTTCTTC.

This sequence joins TRBV7-9 and TRBJ2-3; TRBD2 matches 9 bases. With V trimmed by 5 bases and J by 6 bases, 6 bases remained unmatched. CDR1 SEHNR and CDR2 FQNEAQ come from the germline V gene (reference sequence). The CDR3 totals 14 residues. The CDR3 DNA reads as TGTGCCAGCAGCCGTAGCGGGAGTGCTGATACGCAGTATTTT. Translated: CASSRSGSADTQYF.

This clonotype was observed at least ten times. This sequence joins TRBV28 and TRBJ2-7; 12 bases map to TRBD2. Trimming at V came to 6 bases and at J to 2 bases, leaving 8 bases not matched to a gene. The germline V gene encodes CDR1 MDHEN and CDR2 SYDVKM. CDR3 length: 16 amino acids. This CDR3 is CASRPTLAGGAYEQYF. CDR3 coding DNA: TGTGCCAGCAGACCAACTCTAGCGGGAGGGGCCTACGAGCAGTACTTC.

Ten or more counts support this clonotype. V is TRBV28 and J is TRBJ2-7; possibly TRBD1 for D (5 bases). This CDR3 has 15 residues. The germline V and J ends were trimmed by 1 base and 1 base, with 11 bases remaining between them. The germline V gene encodes CDR1 MDHEN and CDR2 SYDVKM. The CDR3 DNA sequence: TGTGCCAGCAGTTTATCCGCAGGGAAGTCCTACGAGCAGTACTTC. It specifies CASSLSAGKSYEQYF.

There are many counts of this clonotype. The chain employs TRBV2 and TRBJ1-3; 8 nucleotides align to TRBD1. Looked up from germline, CDR1 is SNHLY and CDR2 is FYNNEI. The ends lost 6 bases at V and 2 bases at J; junction bases unmatched: 3. CDR3 length: 14 amino acids. The CDR3 DNA sequence: TGTGCCAGCAGCGACAGGGGTACTGGAAACACCATATATTTT. It translates to CASSDRGTGNTIYF. Variable domain in full (rest from reference TRBV2 and TRBJ1-3): EPEVTQTPSHQVTQMGQEVILRCVPISNHLYFYWYRQILGQKVEFLVSFYNNEISEKSEIFDDQFSVERPDGSNFTLKIRSTKLEDSAMYFCASSDRGTGNTIYFGEGSWLTVV.

This clonotype showed up many times. The chain couples TRBV15 to TRBJ2-7; D possibly matches TRBD1 or TRBD2 (6 bases each). From germline, CDR1 is LNHNV and CDR2 YYDKDF (reference sequence). The CDR3 is 18 residues long. The V gene lost 3 bases and the J gene lost 6 bases, with 27 bases spanning the gap. Here the CDR3 reads CATSRTDGGRGYLGEQYF. The CDR3 DNA reads TGTGCCACCAGCAGGACGGATGGGGGGCGCGGCTATCTCGGCGAGCAGTACTTC.

The CDR3 DNA reads as TGCAGCGTTGTATTGGGGAACACCGGGGAGCTGTTTTTT. It yields the protein CSVVLGNTGELFF. The chain carries TRBV29-1 and TRBJ2-2; unclear D gene. Germline CDR1 reads SQVTM; CDR2 reads ANQGSEA. The CDR3 covers 13 residues. The V and J ends lost 4 bases and 1 base respectively, with 7 bases between them.

Notes on this clonotype: This may arise from a read error, as a much more abundant clone is one base away. V usage is TRBV28 and J usage is TRBJ1-1, with D possibly TRBD1 on 6 matching bases. This CDR3 spans 15 amino acids. V shed 6 bases and J shed 0 bases, with 14 bases lying between them. Germline CDR1 MDHEN, CDR2 SYDVKM. CDR3 coding DNA: TGTGCCAGCAGCGTATCCGGGGGGCTGAACACTGAAGCTTTCTTT. Encoded protein: CASSVSGGLNTEAFF. Based on the CDR3 plus reference TRBV28 and TRBJ1-1, the full variable domain is DVKVTQSSRYLVKRTGEKVFLECVQDMDHENMFWYRQDPGLGLRLIYFSYDVKMKEKGDIPEGYSVSREKKERFSLILESASTNQTSMYLCASSVSGGLNTEAFFGQGTRLTVV.

This clonotype was picked up many times. The rearrangement uses TRBV6-1 and TRBJ1-5; D perhaps matches TRBD1 (5 bases). CDR3 length: 15 residues. Germline V gene data show CDR1 as MNHNS and CDR2 as SASEGT. The germline V and J ends were trimmed by 2 bases and 4 bases, with 12 bases remaining between them. The CDR3 DNA is TGTGCCAGCAGTGAAATCGGGGGGGGAAATCAGCCCCAGCATTTT. Its protein product is CASSEIGGGNQPQHF.

This clonotype came up many times. The chain couples TRBV6-1 to TRBJ2-2; the match to TRBD2 covers 7 bases. With V trimmed by 0 bases and J by 0 bases, 7 bases remained unmatched. Germline V gives CDR1 MNHNS, CDR2 SASEGT. CDR3 length equals 18 residues. The CDR3 is CASSEALMGGANTGELFF. For the CDR3, the DNA is TGTGCCAGCAGTGAAGCGCTTATGGGAGGGGCGAACACCGGGGAGCTGTTTTTT.

The V gene is TRBV7-2, the J gene TRBJ2-7; 8 bases map to TRBD2. Per the germline V gene, CDR1 is SGHTA and CDR2 is FQGNSA. The CDR3 runs to 13 residues. With V trimmed by 7 bases and J by 5 bases, 7 bases remained unmatched. The CDR3 region has the DNA TGTGCCAGCAATCCCGGGACTAGTCACGAGCAGTACTTC. It is translated as CASNPGTSHEQYF.

This clonotype was picked up many times. This chain connects TRBV11-2 to TRBJ2-3; 7 nucleotides match TRBD1. Germline loops: CDR1 SGHAT, CDR2 FQNNGV. CDR3 size: 13 residues. J lost 4 bases, V lost 3 bases, and 1 base had no gene match. Here the CDR3 reads CASSFGQADTQYF. The CDR3 coding sequence is TGTGCCAGCAGCTTCGGACAGGCAGATACGCAGTATTTT.

This clonotype has just a few counts. V is TRBV10-1 and J is TRBJ1-5; D remains unclear. Germline assignment: CDR1 WNHNN and CDR2 SYGVQD (reference sequence). This CDR3 comprises 13 residues. CDR3 coding DNA: TGCTTTAGCCCTTGGCGGAACAATCAGCCCCAGCATTTT. It yields the protein CFSPWRNNQPQHF.